This T cell receptor (beta chain) was sequenced during a study of blood T cell repertoires in COVID-19. Across 20 to 25 US areas, participants ranged in age from about 18 to 100 years. The CDR3 runs 14 residues. Trimming removed 5 bases from V and 1 base from J, with 11 bases in between. Germline-derived CDR1 and CDR2 are SGHVS and FNYEAQ. The data were produced by immunoSEQ multiplex PCR, yet TCRdb's version contains in-frame clones alone and is incomplete. The sample has fewer than 300,000 clones, 85% to 90% seen once. The TCR was taken from a man aged 18 to 29 who had recovered from COVID-19. Sequencing input: PBMCs or T cells enriched from blood (not recorded which). V is TRBV7-6 and J is TRBJ1-1; D not resolved. This chain's CDR3 is CASSPGLENTEAFF. The CDR3 DNA reads TGTGCCAGCAGCCCCGGACTGGAGAACACTGAAGCTTTCTTT.